Below are 7 T cell receptor beta chains sequenced from a single sample in a study of T cell responses to AZD1222 COVID-19 vaccine. This table comes from immunoSEQ multiplex PCR, and its TCRdb copy is limited to in-frame clones, with some not included. The data contain about 120,000 clones, approximately 85% of them singletons. This specimen was peripheral blood, taken on day 0 of MenACWY control vaccination. Receptors were obtained from an adult in good health.

The chain employs TRBV28 and TRBJ2-7; TRBD1 aligns across 7 bases. The CDR3 runs to 14 residues. Germline loops: CDR1 MDHEN, CDR2 SYDVKM. Trimming removed 8 bases from V and 2 bases from J; junction bases left unmatched: 9. The CDR3, as DNA: TGTGCCAGCGGGGCCTGGACAGGAACCTACGAGCAGTACTTC. Its translation is CASGAWTGTYEQYF.

This clone appeared a single time. In DNA, the CDR3 is TGTGCCAGCAGCTCCTCTAGGCACCGGGGGAATGAAAAACTGTTTTTT. Protein: CASSSSRHRGNEKLFF. This sequence joins TRBV7-2 and TRBJ1-4; a weak D match, TRBD1 (5 bases). V was cut by 4 bases and J by 5 bases, with 17 bases left in between. The CDR3 loop spans 16 amino acids. Germline lookup yields CDR1 SGHTA and CDR2 FQGNSA.

The J gene is TRBJ1-3, the V gene TRBV3-1 (or the pseudogene TRBV3-2); D uncertain. The CDR3 runs to 13 residues. Germline V gene data show CDR1 as LGHDT and CDR2 as YNNKEL (reference sequence). V was cut by 4 bases and J by 2 bases, with 6 bases left in between. CDR3 DNA: TGTGCCAGCAGCCCCGCCACTGGAAACACCATATATTTT. The encoded protein is CASSPATGNTIYF.

This chain uses TRBV27 with TRBJ1-2; 8 bases agree with TRBD1. The CDR3 loop spans 15 amino acids. Per the germline V gene, CDR1 is MNHEY and CDR2 is SMNVEV (reference sequence). Unmatched junction bases numbered 12, after V lost 4 bases and J lost 8 bases. The CDR3 loop is CASSSPWQGARGYTF. CDR3 coding DNA: TGTGCCAGCAGTTCCCCGTGGCAGGGGGCGCGAGGCTACACCTTC.

The chain recombines TRBV24-1 with TRBJ1-2; no clear D gene. With 3 bases removed from V and 7 bases from J, the gap between germline ends came to 11 bases. In germline, CDR1 is KGHDR, CDR2 SFDVKD. The CDR3 contains 13 residues. The CDR3, as DNA: TGTGCCACCAGTGATATTGACGGAGTTGGCTACACCTTC. Translated, it gives CATSDIDGVGYTF.

This rearrangement joins TRBV28 to TRBJ1-2; the D is unclear. Trimming removed 2 bases from V and 8 bases from J, with 21 bases in between. Germline V lookup: CDR1 MDHEN, CDR2 SYDVKM. The CDR3 sequence is 16 residues long. The CDR3: CASSLADTLVSNGYTF. CDR3 in DNA: TGTGCCAGCAGTTTAGCCGATACTTTGGTGAGTAACGGCTACACCTTC.

The V gene is TRBV4-3, the J gene TRBJ1-2, with 10 bases that match TRBD1. J was trimmed by 8 bases and V by 3 bases; bases with no gene match: 3. This CDR3 region has 13 residues. Germline lookup yields CDR1 LGHNA and CDR2 YSLEER. The chain's CDR3 is CASSQWTGGGYTF. The CDR3 coding sequence is TGCGCCAGCAGCCAGTGGACAGGGGGAGGCTACACCTTC.